This T cell receptor (beta chain) was sequenced in a study of Graves' ophthalmopathy and Graves' hyperthyroidism. The V end lost 6 bases, the J end lost 5 bases, and 7 bases lay between the germline ends. The CDR3 is made up of 11 amino acids. Scientists amplified the TCR beta CDR3 regions from RNA transcripts. Scientists carried out first-round RT-PCR using HTBI primers and then a second-round multiplex PCR. TCRdb reprocessed the multiplex PCR reads via MiXCR and lists one record per CDR3 protein. In the table there are hundreds of thousands of distinct CDR3 sequences, around a fifth of which are singletons.

Input material: peripheral blood. This clonotype was sampled from a woman aged 50 to 60 with Graves' ophthalmopathy. The V and J genes are TRBV12-3 or TRBV12-4 and TRBJ2-5, with unresolved D. CDR3 nucleotides: TGTGCCAGCAGGGCTGGGGAGACCCAGTACTTC. This translates into CASRAGETQYF.